This T cell receptor (beta chain) was captured in a study of monozygotic twins with inflammatory bowel disease. Study conclusions and caveats: Researchers report that IBD patients shared fewer clonotypes with others than healthy twins, especially amid disease activity. Healthy co-twins exceeded IBD patients in TCRbeta diversity as measured by inverse Simpson.

Looked up from germline, CDR1 is KGHDR and CDR2 is SFDVKD. This CDR3 is 13 amino acids long. UMIs that included a 6-nucleotide sample barcode were added by template switching, which took place during cDNA synthesis. TCRdb re-called the 5' RACE reads; every CDR3 protein appears as one record, without DNA. This sample's table reports over 110,000 distinct CDR3 sequences. Worth noting for this clonotype: Its antigen remains unknown.

This clonotype was sampled from a human donor with ulcerative colitis or Crohn's disease, or a healthy co-twin of an affected twin (not recorded which). The sample taken for sequencing was blood. The chain links TRBV24-1 to TRBJ2-3; the D call of TRBD1 rests on TCRdb alone, since no DNA is present to check it. CDR3 loop: CATADPPGDTQYF.